This T cell receptor beta chain is drawn from a study of Ad26.COV2.S vaccination and SARS-CoV-2 variants (dated by TCRdb to about 2021). In terms of the full investigation: Donors in the vaccine arm were drawn from COV1001, a phase I-IIa trial of Ad26.COV2.S in healthy adults that was multicentre, randomized, double-blind and placebo-controlled. Participants in the trial were split at random into five groups of five each, receiving low-dose or high-dose Ad26.COV2.S once or twice, or else placebo on both occasions. A total of about 30 samples were included in the TCR-sequenced set, comprising around 19 Ad26.COV2.S vaccine recipients, 5 placebo recipients and 8 SARS-CoV-2 convalescent individuals. Ad26.COV2.S was administered intramuscularly at a dose of 5x10^10 or 1x10^11 viral particles, either as one shot or as two shots given 56 days apart. Investigators did not know the trial group allocation while performing experiments and assessing outcomes. TCRbeta repertoire sequencing served as the tool for gauging how specific and how broad the SARS-CoV-2-reactive T cell receptors were following Ad26.COV2.S vaccination.

This clone was seen only once. Its specific antigen is unknown. No qualities accompany the bases; no much larger clone lies one base away. The investigation overall reported the following: The study was not powered for comparison of responses between vaccine doses or regimens. Compared with placebo recipients, Ad26.COV2.S recipients showed higher spike-specific TCR breadth (P = 0.0014). The authors noted that the TCR breadth and depth analyses may have underestimated total T cell responses. Substantial breadth of spike-specific CD8+ and CD4+ T cell responses was reported after vaccination. Non-spike TCR breadth was comparable between vaccine and placebo recipients, consistent with the vaccine containing only spike.

What the treatment or condition label conveys for this sample: about 20 received Ad26.COV2.S at low or high dose, single or two shots; a few received placebo; per-sample allocation not given. Repertoires of vaccine and placebo recipients were sequenced from samples collected on day 63 after the first injection. Between 29 July and 7 August 2020, Cohort 1b enrolled 20 to 30 adults aged 18-55 years at one site in Boston, USA. Ad26.COV2.S was a replication-incompetent adenovirus type 26 vector expressing a prefusion-stabilized SARS-CoV-2 spike protein from the original Wuhan strain. CDR1 and CDR2, looked up from the germline V gene, are SGHTA and FQGNSA. The CDR3 covers 15 residues, taking in both the cysteine and the phenylalanine. Just CDR3 DNA is preserved here, 45 bases in frame from base 1. V ends up 5 bases short and J 2 bases short, with an unmatched junction base count of 6. The immunoSEQ Assay was used to sequence TCRbeta CDR3 regions. After extraction, genomic DNA underwent amplification by bias-controlled multiplex PCR, followed by high-throughput sequencing. On the authors' methods: To quantify the absolute abundance of every unique TCRbeta CDR3 region, sequences were collapsed and filtered. Usable DNA was measured by amplifying reference genes present in all nucleated cells, and TCRbeta template counts were normalized to that usable DNA to estimate T cell fraction. Repertoire TCRs were annotated as SARS-CoV-2-specific by exact matching of V gene, CDR3 amino acid sequence and J gene to a known reactive TCR set. The reference SARS-CoV-2 TCR set was obtained from MIRA and was filtered for enrichment in COVID-19-positive ImmuneCODE repertoires, whereby public or cross-reactive TCRs were removed. Using the MIRA antigens, annotated TCRs were further analysed by specific ORF or by position within an ORF. Breadth was defined as annotated unique rearrangements over total unique productive rearrangements; depth was the summed frequency of those rearrangements. Two-sided Wilcoxon rank-sum tests were used to compare TCR breadth between groups. TCRdb re-hosts the immuneACCESS table, in-frame sequences only. Its copies lack some clones; in the studies checked, an unresolved V gene accounts for under half of them, and the cause for the rest is not known. The V and J calls and clone size come from that table; D and trimming were worked out from the DNA. The sample table records hundreds of thousands of clones; about 93% of these occur just once. The ten largest account for 9% to 15% of the sample.

The origin of this receptor is a person aged 18-65 years who received the Ad26.COV2.S COVID-19 vaccine or a placebo. This chain is built from TRBV7-2 and TRBJ2-1, and TRBD2 matches 7 of the central bases. The sequencing here drew on peripheral blood, taken in a trial of Ad26.COV2.S vaccine versus placebo. The CDR3 region has the sequence CASSERDWPYNEQFF. The bases read TGTGCCAGCAGCGAGCGGGACTGGCCCTACAATGAGCAGTTCTTC.